This TCR beta chain was sequenced during a study of blood T cell repertoires in COVID-19. Whole-study context: Specimens from acute and convalescent COVID-19 originated in the United States, Italy and Spain.

Followed over time, Seattle patients had been enrolled while infection was active. This CDR3 spans 13 amino acids. Between the trimmed V and J ends, which lost 3 bases and 9 bases, there was a span of 12 bases. Germline V gene lookup returns CDR1 MNHNS and CDR2 SASEGT. In the authors' workflow: Reference gene primers were amplified, and this amplification served to estimate nucleated cell counts. Some clones are missing from TCRdb's copy, which holds only in-frame ones; the method was immunoSEQ multiplex PCR. From that table come the V and J calls and clone size; the DNA was used to work out D and trimming. The sample yields 160,000 or so clones, roughly 93% seen once.

The chain joins TRBV6-1 to TRBJ1-5; D is undetermined. The TCR originated in a woman aged 55-70 years with COVID-19, enrolled during active disease. Sequenced material: peripheral blood. The CDR3 DNA reads as TGTGCCAGCAGTGACAGGTCCTTAAGGCCCCAGCATTTT. Its protein is CASSDRSLRPQHF.